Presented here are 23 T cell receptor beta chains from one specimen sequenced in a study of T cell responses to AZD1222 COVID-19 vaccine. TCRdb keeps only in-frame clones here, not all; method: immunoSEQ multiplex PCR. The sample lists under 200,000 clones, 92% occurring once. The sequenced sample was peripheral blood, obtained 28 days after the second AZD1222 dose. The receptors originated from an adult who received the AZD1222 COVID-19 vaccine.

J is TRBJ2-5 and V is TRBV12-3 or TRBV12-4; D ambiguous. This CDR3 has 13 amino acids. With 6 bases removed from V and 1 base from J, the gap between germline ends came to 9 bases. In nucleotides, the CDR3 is TGTGCCAGCAGCCTTCGCGTCCAAGAGACCCAGTACTTC. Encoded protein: CASSLRVQETQYF.

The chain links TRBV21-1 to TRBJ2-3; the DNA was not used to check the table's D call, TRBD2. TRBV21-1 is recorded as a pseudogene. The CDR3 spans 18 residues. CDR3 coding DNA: TGTGCCAGCAGCAAAGGTGGCCTCTCGGGAGCTCCCACAGATACGCAGTATTTT. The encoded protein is CASSKGGLSGAPTDTQYF.

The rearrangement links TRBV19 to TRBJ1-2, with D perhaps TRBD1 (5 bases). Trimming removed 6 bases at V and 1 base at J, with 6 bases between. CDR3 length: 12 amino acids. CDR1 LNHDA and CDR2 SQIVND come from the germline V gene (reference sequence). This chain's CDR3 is CASSDSNYGYTF. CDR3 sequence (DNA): TGTGCCAGTAGCGACAGTAACTATGGCTACACCTTC.

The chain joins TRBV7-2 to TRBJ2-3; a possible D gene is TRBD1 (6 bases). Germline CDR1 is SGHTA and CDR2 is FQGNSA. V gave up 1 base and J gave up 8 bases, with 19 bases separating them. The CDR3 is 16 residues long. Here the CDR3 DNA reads TGTGCCAGCAGCTTAGGTCAGGGGCCCCCCACGGGTACGCAGTATTTT. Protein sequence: CASSLGQGPPTGTQYF.

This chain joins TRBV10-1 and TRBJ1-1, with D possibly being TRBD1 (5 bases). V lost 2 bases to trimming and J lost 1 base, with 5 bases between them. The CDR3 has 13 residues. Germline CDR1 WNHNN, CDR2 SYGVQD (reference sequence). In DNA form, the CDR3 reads TGCGCCAGCAGTGAGAGGGGGAACACTGAAGCTTTCTTT. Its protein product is CASSERGNTEAFF.

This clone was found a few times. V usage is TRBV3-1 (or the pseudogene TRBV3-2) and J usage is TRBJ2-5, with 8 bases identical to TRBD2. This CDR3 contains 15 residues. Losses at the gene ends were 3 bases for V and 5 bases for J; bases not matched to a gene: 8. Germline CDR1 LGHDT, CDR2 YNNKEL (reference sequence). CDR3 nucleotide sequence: TGTGCCAGCAGCCATGATGGGACTAGTACCGAGACCCAGTACTTC. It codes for CASSHDGTSTETQYF.

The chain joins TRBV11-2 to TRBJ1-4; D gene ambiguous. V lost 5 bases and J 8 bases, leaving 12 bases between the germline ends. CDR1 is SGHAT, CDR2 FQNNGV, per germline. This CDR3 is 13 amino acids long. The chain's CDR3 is CASSPLPSEKLFF. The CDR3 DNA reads TGTGCCAGCAGCCCCCTCCCGTCCGAAAAACTGTTTTTT.

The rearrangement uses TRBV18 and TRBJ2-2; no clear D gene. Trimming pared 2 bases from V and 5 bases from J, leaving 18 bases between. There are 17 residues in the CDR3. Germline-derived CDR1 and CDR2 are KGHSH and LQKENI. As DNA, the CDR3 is TGTGCCAGCTCACCATATGTGATCCGAGATGTGACCGGGGAGCTGTTTTTT. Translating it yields CASSPYVIRDVTGELFF.

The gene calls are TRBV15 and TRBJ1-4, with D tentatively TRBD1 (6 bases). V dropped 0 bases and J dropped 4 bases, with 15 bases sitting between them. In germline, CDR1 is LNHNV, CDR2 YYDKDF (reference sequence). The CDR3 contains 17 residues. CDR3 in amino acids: CATSRELVRDINEKLFF. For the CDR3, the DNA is TGTGCCACCAGCAGAGAGTTGGTACGGGACATTAATGAAAAACTGTTTTTT.

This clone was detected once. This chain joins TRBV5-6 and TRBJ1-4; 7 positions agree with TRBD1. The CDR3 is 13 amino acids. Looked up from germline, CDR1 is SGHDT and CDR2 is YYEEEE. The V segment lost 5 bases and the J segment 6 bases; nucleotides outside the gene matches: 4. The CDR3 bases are TGTGCCAGCAGTGGGACAGCGGATGAAAAACTGTTTTTT. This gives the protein CASSGTADEKLFF.

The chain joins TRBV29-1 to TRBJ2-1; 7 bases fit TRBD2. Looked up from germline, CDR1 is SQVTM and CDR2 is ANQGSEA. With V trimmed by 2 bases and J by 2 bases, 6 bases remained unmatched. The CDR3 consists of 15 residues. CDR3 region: CSVEPVAGPYNEQFF. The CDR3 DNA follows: TGCAGCGTTGAACCGGTAGCGGGTCCCTACAATGAGCAGTTCTTC.

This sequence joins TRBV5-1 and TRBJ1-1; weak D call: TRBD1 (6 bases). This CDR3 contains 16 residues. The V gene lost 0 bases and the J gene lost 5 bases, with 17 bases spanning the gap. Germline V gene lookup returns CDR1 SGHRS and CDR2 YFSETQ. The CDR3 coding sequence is TGCGCCAGCAGCTTGGCGCAGGGGAATTGGGAAACTGAAGCTTTCTTT. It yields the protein CASSLAQGNWETEAFF.

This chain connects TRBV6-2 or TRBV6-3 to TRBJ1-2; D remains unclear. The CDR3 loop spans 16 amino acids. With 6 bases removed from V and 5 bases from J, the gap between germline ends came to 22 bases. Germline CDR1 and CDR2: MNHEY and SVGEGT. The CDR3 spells CASSRRGDGGLYGYTF. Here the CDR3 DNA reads TGTGCCAGCAGCCGCCGGGGTGACGGAGGACTTTATGGCTACACCTTC.

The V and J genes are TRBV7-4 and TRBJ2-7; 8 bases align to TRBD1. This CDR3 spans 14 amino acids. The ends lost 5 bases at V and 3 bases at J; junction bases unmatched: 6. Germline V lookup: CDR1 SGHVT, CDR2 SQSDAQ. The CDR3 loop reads CASSPDRARYEQYF. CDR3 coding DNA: TGTGCCAGCAGCCCGGACAGGGCCCGCTACGAGCAGTACTTC. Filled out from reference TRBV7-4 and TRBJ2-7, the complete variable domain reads GAGVSQSPRYKVAKRGRDVALRCDSISGHVTLYWYRQTLGQGSEVLTYSQSDAQRDKSGRPSGRFSAERPERSVSTLKIQRTEQGDSAVYLCASSPDRARYEQYFGPGTRLTVT.

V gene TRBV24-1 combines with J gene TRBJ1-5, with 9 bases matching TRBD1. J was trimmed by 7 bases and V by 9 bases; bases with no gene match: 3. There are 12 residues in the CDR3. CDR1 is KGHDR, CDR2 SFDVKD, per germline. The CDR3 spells CATGQGSQPQHF. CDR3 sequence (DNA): TGTGCCACCGGACAGGGGAGCCAGCCCCAGCATTTT.

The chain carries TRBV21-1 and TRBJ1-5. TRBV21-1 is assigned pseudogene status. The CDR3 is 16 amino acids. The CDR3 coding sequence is TGTGCCAGCAGCAAAGTTGCCAGAGAGAGCAATCAGCCCCAGCATTTT. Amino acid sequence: CASSKVARESNQPQHF.

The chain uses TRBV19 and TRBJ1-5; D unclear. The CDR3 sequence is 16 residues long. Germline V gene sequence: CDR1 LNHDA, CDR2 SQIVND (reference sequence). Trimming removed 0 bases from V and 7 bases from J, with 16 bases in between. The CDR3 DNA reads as TGTGCCAGTAGTATAGATCTCCGGGGAGGGAAGCAGCCCCAGCATTTT. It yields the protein CASSIDLRGGKQPQHF.

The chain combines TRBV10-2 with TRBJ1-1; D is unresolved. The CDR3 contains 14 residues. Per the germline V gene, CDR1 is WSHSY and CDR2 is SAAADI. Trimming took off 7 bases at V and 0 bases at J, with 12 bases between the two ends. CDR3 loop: CASTQTVMNTEAFF. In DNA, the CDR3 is TGCGCCAGCACCCAAACAGTCATGAACACTGAAGCTTTCTTT.

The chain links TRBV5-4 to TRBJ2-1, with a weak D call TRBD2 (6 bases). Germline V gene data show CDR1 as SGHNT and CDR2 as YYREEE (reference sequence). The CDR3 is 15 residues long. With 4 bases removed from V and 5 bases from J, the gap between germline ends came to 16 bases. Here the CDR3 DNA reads TGTGCCAGCAGCCCCCTTAGCGGCCCCCACAATGAGCAGTTCTTC. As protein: CASSPLSGPHNEQFF.

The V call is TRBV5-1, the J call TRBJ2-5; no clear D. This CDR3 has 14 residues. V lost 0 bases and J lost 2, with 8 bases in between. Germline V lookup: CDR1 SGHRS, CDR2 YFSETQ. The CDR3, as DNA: TGCGCCAGCAGCTTGGGGCAGAATCAAGAGACCCAGTACTTC. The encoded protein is CASSLGQNQETQYF.

CDR3: CASSTQGIPNYGYTF. Written as DNA, the CDR3 is TGTGCCAGCAGCACACAGGGGATCCCTAACTATGGCTACACCTTC. The rearrangement links TRBV27 to TRBJ1-2, with 7 nucleotides matching TRBD1. Trimming took 6 bases from V and 0 from J; bases not matched to a gene: 7. Germline values: CDR1 MNHEY, CDR2 SMNVEV (reference sequence). The length of the CDR3 is 15 residues.

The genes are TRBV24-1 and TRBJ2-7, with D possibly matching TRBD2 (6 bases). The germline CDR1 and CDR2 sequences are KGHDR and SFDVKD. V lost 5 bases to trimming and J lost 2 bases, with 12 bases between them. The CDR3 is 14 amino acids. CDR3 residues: CATSAPGVPYEQYF. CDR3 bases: TGTGCCACCAGTGCCCCGGGAGTTCCCTACGAGCAGTACTTC.

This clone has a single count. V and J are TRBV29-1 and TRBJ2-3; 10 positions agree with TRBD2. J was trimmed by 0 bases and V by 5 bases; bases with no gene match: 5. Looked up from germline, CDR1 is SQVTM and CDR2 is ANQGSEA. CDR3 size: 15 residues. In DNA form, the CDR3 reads TGCAGCGTTCTTACTAGCGGGACTAGCACAGATACGCAGTATTTT. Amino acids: CSVLTSGTSTDTQYF.